One and the same sample provided the 4 T cell receptor beta chains below, sequenced in a study of T-cell reconstitution after alpha-beta-depleted transplantation in children. Construction of the TCRbeta library involved unique molecular identifiers. TCRdb independently ran MiXCR on the PCR reads; one entry per CDR3 protein. The top ten clones hold roughly a quarter of a sample with roughly 300,000 distinct CDR3 sequences, 11% of them seen once. This specimen consisted of peripheral blood, obtained 180 days after TCRalphabeta/CD19-depleted stem cell transplant. The receptors derive from a male patient aged 2-10 years who had a stem cell transplant for chronic granulomatous disease, so the T cells may come from the graft donor.

This clonotype came up many times. The chain couples TRBV12-5 to TRBJ2-7, with D hard to call. The V gene lost 6 bases and the J gene lost 3 bases, with 12 bases spanning the gap. The germline V gene has CDR1 LGHNT and CDR2 FRNRAP. CDR3 length equals 13 residues. In DNA, the CDR3 is TGTGCTAGTGGCCCTCGTTCCGACTACGAGCAGTACTTC. Encoded protein: CASGPRSDYEQYF.

The sample holds many counts of this clonotype. The chain employs TRBV10-3 and TRBJ1-1; 9 bases are a match to TRBD1. This CDR3 is 14 amino acids long. With V trimmed by 3 bases and J by 11 bases, 10 bases remained unmatched. Germline-derived CDR1 and CDR2 are ENHRY and SYGVKD. Here the CDR3 reads CAISDSAGQGLAFF. The CDR3 coding sequence is TGTGCCATCAGTGATTCCGCGGGACAGGGTTTGGCTTTCTTT.

This clonotype was observed many times. The V and J genes are TRBV4-3 and TRBJ1-6; 7 bases align to TRBD1. Looked up from germline, CDR1 is LGHNA and CDR2 is YSLEER. This CDR3 spans 17 amino acids. Trimming at V came to 1 base and at J to 8 bases, leaving 11 bases not matched to a gene. CDR3 sequence: CASSQGKGQDFYSPLHF. The CDR3 DNA is TGCGCCAGCAGCCAAGGTAAAGGACAGGACTTTTATTCACCCCTCCACTTT.

At least ten counts were recorded for this clonotype. The rearrangement uses TRBV20-1 and TRBJ2-1; D might be TRBD2 (6 bases). The ends were cut back, 3 bases at V and 0 bases at J, with 9 bases in the middle. Germline V lookup: CDR1 DFQATT, CDR2 SNEGSKA (reference sequence). The CDR3 contains 14 residues. The CDR3 protein is CSASLALSYNEQFF. The CDR3 region has the DNA TGCAGTGCTAGTCTAGCGCTCTCCTACAATGAGCAGTTCTTC.